These 26 T cell receptor beta chains were all obtained from the same sample, sequenced in a study of T cells in Graves' hyperthyroidism and ophthalmopathy. From RNA transcripts, TCR beta CDR3 regions were amplified. First-round RT-PCR targeting the TCR CDR3 was performed with the HTBI primer set. TCRdb analysed the multiplex PCR reads with MiXCR anew, one entry per CDR3 protein. Of about 640,000 distinct CDR3 sequences in the sample, around 21% are singletons; the top ten hold around a third. Sequencing used blood. These receptor sequences come from a man aged 25 to 45 with Graves' ophthalmopathy.

This clonotype was detected ten times or more. This CDR3 reads CASSLGTGSTEAFF. CDR3 nucleotide sequence: TGTGCCAGCAGTCTCGGGACAGGTTCCACTGAAGCTTTCTTT. The chain employs TRBV12-3 or TRBV12-4 and TRBJ1-1; 8 bases map to TRBD1. Germline trimming cut 5 bases from V and 4 bases from J; bases unmatched to any gene: 6. The CDR3 has 14 amino acids.

V gene TRBV20-1 combines with J gene TRBJ1-5; D is perhaps TRBD1 (5 bases). Trimming took off 5 bases at V and 4 bases at J, with 12 bases between the two ends. Germline V lookup: CDR1 DFQATT, CDR2 SNEGSKA (reference sequence). CDR3 size: 13 residues. CDR3 loop: CSAPTEFNQPQHF. In DNA form, the CDR3 reads TGCAGTGCTCCGACAGAGTTTAATCAGCCCCAGCATTTT.

This chain connects TRBV6-1 to TRBJ2-5, with unresolved D. Trimming stripped 3 bases from V and 7 bases from J, with 9 bases between. CDR1 is MNHNS and CDR2 is SASEGT in the germline V gene. The CDR3 has 12 residues. The CDR3 spells CASSDLLGTQYF. For the CDR3, the DNA is TGTGCCAGCAGTGACCTACTGGGGACCCAGTACTTC.

In its sample, this clonotype was seen a few times. The chain combines TRBV18 with TRBJ2-7; the D gene is possibly TRBD1 (5 bases). The germline V and J ends were trimmed by 0 bases and 0 bases, with 9 bases remaining between them. There are 15 residues in the CDR3. Germline CDR1 KGHSH, CDR2 LQKENI. The CDR3 loop is CASSPPAGLSYEQYF. In nucleotides, the CDR3 is TGTGCCAGCTCACCACCGGCAGGGCTCTCCTACGAGCAGTACTTC.

The chain joins TRBV4-1 to TRBJ2-5, with D uncertain. The CDR3 contains 16 residues. V was cut by 1 base and J by 5 bases, with 17 bases left in between. Germline loops: CDR1 MGHRA, CDR2 YSYEKL. Written as DNA, the CDR3 is TGCGCCAGCAGCCAAGTTTCGGGTTCTGCTTGGGAGACCCAGTACTTC. It encodes CASSQVSGSAWETQYF.

The table lists this clonotype with a few counts. J is TRBJ2-2 and V is TRBV12-3 or TRBV12-4; weak D call: TRBD2 (5 bases). Trimming stripped 8 bases from V and 6 bases from J, with 16 bases between. The CDR3 sequence is 14 residues long. The CDR3 reads CASSRAPRAGELFF. DNA of the CDR3: TGTGCCAGCTCCCGGGCCCCGCGGGCCGGGGAGCTGTTTTTT.

The V gene is TRBV11-2, the J gene TRBJ2-7; D might be TRBD1 or TRBD2, each matching 5 bases. Germline CDR1 and CDR2: SGHAT and FQNNGV. This CDR3 spans 18 amino acids. The V end lost 2 bases, the J end lost 2 bases, and 22 bases lay between the germline ends. CDR3 coding DNA: TGTGCCAGCAGCTTAAACTCCCCCGGGGCGGACGTTCCCTACGAGCAGTACTTC. This codes for CASSLNSPGADVPYEQYF.

This rearrangement joins TRBV13 to TRBJ1-4, with 7 bases aligning to TRBD1. J gave up 6 bases and V 4 bases, and 5 bases lay outside the gene matches. There are 14 residues in the CDR3. The germline gives CDR1 PRHDT, CDR2 FYEKMQ (reference sequence). The CDR3 protein is CASSSGTEDEKLFF. The CDR3 nucleotides are TGTGCCAGCAGCTCAGGGACAGAGGATGAAAAACTGTTTTTT.

This clonotype was picked up one time. The chain uses TRBV20-1 and TRBJ1-1; no definite D call. Trimming removed 0 bases at V and 6 bases at J, with 11 bases between. The V gene's germline CDR1 is DFQATT and CDR2 SNEGSKA (reference sequence). CDR3 length: 13 amino acids. The CDR3 DNA sequence: TGCAGTGCTAGAGAGGGAGGGTTCGCTGAAGCTTTCTTT. Its protein product is CSAREGGFAEAFF.

This chain joins TRBV20-1 and TRBJ1-1, with 10 bases that match TRBD1. Unmatched junction bases numbered 8, after V lost 5 bases and J lost 5 bases. This CDR3 spans 14 amino acids. Per germline, CDR1 DFQATT and CDR2 SNEGSKA (reference sequence). CDR3 sequence (DNA): TGCAGTGCTGGCCCAGGGACAGGGGCTACTGAAGCTTTCTTT. Its protein product is CSAGPGTGATEAFF.

This clonotype was detected only a few times. The V call is TRBV6-2 or TRBV6-3, the J call TRBJ2-3, with TRBD2 matching over 7 bases. Losses at the gene ends were 2 bases for V and 0 bases for J; bases not matched to a gene: 5. The CDR3 is 16 residues long. The germline V gene encodes CDR1 MNHEY and CDR2 SVGEGT. The CDR3 protein is CASSYGRGWSTDTQYF. The DNA of the CDR3 is TGTGCCAGCAGTTACGGGAGGGGATGGAGCACAGATACGCAGTATTTT.

This clonotype was counted many times. The rearrangement links TRBV30 to TRBJ1-1, with D uncertain. V dropped 1 base and J dropped 7 bases, with 28 bases sitting between them. CDR1 is GTSNPN, CDR2 SVGIG, per germline (reference sequence). The length of the CDR3 is 18 residues. CDR3 in amino acids: CAWSDPLDVRSASVEAFF. Written as DNA, the CDR3 is TGTGCCTGGAGTGACCCCCTTGACGTCAGGTCCGCTTCGGTTGAAGCTTTCTTT. Drawing the rest from reference TRBV30 and TRBJ1-1, the complete variable domain is SQTIHQWPATLVQPVGSPLSLECTVEGTSNPNLYWYRQAAGRGLQLLFYSVGIGQISSEVPQNLSASRPQDRQFILSSKKLLLSDSGFYLCAWSDPLDVRSASVEAFFGQGTRLTVV.

This clonotype was observed at least ten times. The chain uses TRBV9 and TRBJ1-1; a possible D gene is TRBD1 (5 bases). This CDR3 is 14 amino acids long. The V and J ends lost 4 bases and 8 bases respectively, with 18 bases between them. Looked up from germline, CDR1 is SGDLS and CDR2 is YYNGEE. In DNA, the CDR3 is TGTGCCAGCAGCTCCACCGGGACGGCACCCGAAGCTTTCTTT. It translates to CASSSTGTAPEAFF.

There are many counts of this clonotype. The chain has TRBV12-3 or TRBV12-4 and TRBJ2-7; D not resolved. The CDR3 runs 12 residues. Trimming shortened V by 0 bases and J by 6 bases, and 6 bases separated the two germline ends. The CDR3 DNA reads TGTGCCAGCAGTTTAGCCGGGTTCGAGCAGTACTTC. Amino acids: CASSLAGFEQYF.

A few counts support this clonotype. J is TRBJ1-6 and V is TRBV20-1; D is perhaps TRBD1 (6 bases). CDR1 DFQATT and CDR2 SNEGSKA come from the germline V gene (reference sequence). This CDR3 is 14 amino acids long. The V gene lost 6 bases and the J gene lost 9 bases, with 18 bases spanning the gap. This CDR3 is CSAPGGAGASPLHF. DNA of the CDR3: TGCAGTGCCCCCGGTGGGGCAGGGGCTTCACCCCTCCACTTT.

A few counts support this clonotype. The chain joins TRBV12-3 or TRBV12-4 to TRBJ2-3; maybe TRBD1 (6 bases). V was pared by 5 bases and J by 9 bases, with 21 bases between. CDR3 size: 15 residues. CDR3 sequence reads: CASSPSRAQGITQYF. CDR3 DNA: TGTGCCAGCAGTCCAAGCAGGGCCCAGGGGATCACGCAGTATTTT.

V gene TRBV29-1 combines with J gene TRBJ1-1; no firm D call. Trimming pared 1 base from V and 7 bases from J, leaving 13 bases between. The CDR3 length is 13 residues. The germline gives CDR1 SQVTM, CDR2 ANQGSEA. In DNA, the CDR3 is TGCAGCGTTGAAGGGTTTTCGGCTAATGAAGCTTTCTTT. Encoded protein: CSVEGFSANEAFF.

The chain is built from TRBV4-1 and TRBJ1-2; no definite D call. Trimming shortened V by 1 base and J by 4 bases, and 13 bases separated the two germline ends. CDR3 length equals 15 residues. Germline V lookup: CDR1 MGHRA, CDR2 YSYEKL. The CDR3 reads CASSQGFGTSYGYTF. The CDR3 coding sequence is TGCGCCAGCAGCCAAGGCTTCGGAACAAGCTATGGCTACACCTTC.

The genes are TRBV5-5 and TRBJ1-1; D may be TRBD1 (5 bases). The CDR3 loop spans 16 amino acids. Germline CDR1 and CDR2: SGHKS and YYEKEE (reference sequence). The V end was cut by 3 bases, the J end by 2 bases, with 17 bases between. CDR3 DNA sequence: TGTGCCAGCAGCTGGTCTACCGGGACGGGTAACACTGAAGCTTTCTTT. Protein sequence: CASSWSTGTGNTEAFF. Full variable domain (missing parts from reference TRBV5-5 and TRBJ1-1): DAGVTQSPTHLIKTRGQQVTLRCSPISGHKSVSWYQQVLGQGPQFIFQYYEKEERGRGNFPDRFSARQFPNYSSELNVNALLLGDSALYLCASSWSTGTGNTEAFFGQGTRLTVV.

This sequence joins TRBV4-3 and TRBJ2-1; D might be TRBD1 (6 bases). CDR3 length equals 15 residues. Trimming stripped 1 base from V and 4 bases from J, with 11 bases between. Per germline, CDR1 LGHNA and CDR2 YSLEER. The CDR3 region has the DNA TGCGCCAGCAGCCAAGGGAAACAGGGATACAATGAGCAGTTCTTC. It specifies CASSQGKQGYNEQFF.

There are many counts of this clonotype. This sequence joins TRBV12-3 or TRBV12-4 and TRBJ1-1, with 7 bases fitting TRBD1. This CDR3 is built from 15 residues. Trimming at V came to 5 bases and at J to 5 bases, leaving 11 bases not matched to a gene. CDR3 coding DNA: TGTGCCAGCAGTGGTCAGGGGGGAGGATCGACTGAAGCTTTCTTT. Encoded protein: CASSGQGGGSTEAFF.

The chain combines TRBV4-1 with TRBJ1-4, with D maybe TRBD1 (5 bases). V gave up 0 bases and J gave up 3 bases, with 14 bases separating them. The CDR3 length is 17 residues. Germline CDR1 reads MGHRA; CDR2 reads YSYEKL. The CDR3 loop reads CASSQERQGRANEKLFF. The CDR3 nucleotides are TGCGCCAGCAGCCAAGAAAGGCAGGGAAGGGCTAATGAAAAACTGTTTTTT.

This rearrangement joins TRBV6-2 or TRBV6-3 to TRBJ2-1; possibly TRBD2 for D (5 bases). The CDR3 has 18 residues. Germline CDR1 is MNHEY and CDR2 is SVGEGT. V dropped 7 bases and J dropped 0 bases, with 22 bases sitting between them. The CDR3 sequence is CASMEVKALGRSYNEQFF. The CDR3 coding sequence is TGTGCCAGCATGGAGGTAAAGGCCCTTGGCCGCTCCTACAATGAGCAGTTCTTC.

The gene calls are TRBV4-2 and TRBJ1-2, with D possibly being TRBD1 (5 bases). V shed 0 bases and J shed 4 bases, with 12 bases lying between them. The CDR3 extends over 15 amino acids. Per germline, CDR1 LGHNA and CDR2 YNFKEQ. The CDR3 nucleotides read TGTGCCAGCAGCCAAGATCATGCGGGGGGCTATGGCTACACCTTC. It yields the protein CASSQDHAGGYGYTF.

This clonotype was recorded many times. CDR3 in amino acids: CASRDVGTGPSPLHF. For the CDR3, the DNA is TGTGCCAGCAGGGATGTTGGGACAGGGCCTAGTCCCCTCCACTTT. This chain connects TRBV3-1 to TRBJ1-6, with 9 nucleotides matching TRBD1. The germline V gene encodes CDR1 LGHDT and CDR2 YNNKEL (reference sequence). V was pared by 6 bases and J by 13 bases, with 13 bases of the junction left unmatched. The CDR3 consists of 15 residues.

The rearrangement uses TRBV20-1 and TRBJ1-4; no clear D. This CDR3 is built from 13 residues. CDR1 DFQATT and CDR2 SNEGSKA come from the germline V gene (reference sequence). V lost 3 bases, J lost 0 bases, and 5 bases lay in between. The CDR3 nucleotides read TGCAGTGCTAGCAAGGCAACTAATGAAAAACTGTTTTTT. This gives the protein CSASKATNEKLFF.